The 30 T cell receptor beta chains below all came from one sample that was sequenced in a study of T cell repertoires in cytomegalovirus infection. One entry per CDR3 protein results from TCRdb running MiXCR on the reads. The repertoire consists of some 220,000 distinct CDR3 sequences, with 35% to 40% occurring once and the leading ten covering 55% to 60%. No antigen has been assigned to these receptors. This specimen was CD8+ T cells from cultured PBMCs, taken from culture after CMV antigen stimulation. The receptors shown here come from a human donor in good health (CMV status not recorded). Some clones in this sample may be carry-over from other donors' samples.

V is TRBV27 and J is TRBJ2-5; D not resolved. The germline V and J ends were trimmed by 3 bases and 2 bases, with 10 bases remaining between them. CDR1 is MNHEY and CDR2 is SMNVEV in the germline V gene (reference sequence). CDR3 size: 14 residues. CDR3 protein: CASSLYRFQETQYF. The CDR3 DNA sequence: TGTGCCAGCAGTTTGTATCGGTTTCAAGAGACCCAGTACTTC.

The V and J genes are TRBV6-6 and TRBJ1-4; 9 bases match TRBD1. The germline V gene has CDR1 MNHNY and CDR2 SVGAGI (reference sequence). The junction had 10 bases not matched to a gene; V was cut back by 6 bases and J by 8 bases. The CDR3 runs 15 residues. CDR3 bases: TGTGCCAGCAGCCTTACAGGGGGCCTCGGCGAAAAACTGTTTTTT. This encodes CASSLTGGLGEKLFF.

A few counts support this clonotype. This sequence joins TRBV7-8 and TRBJ2-3, with 8 bases that match TRBD1. The V segment lost 2 bases and the J segment 6 bases; nucleotides outside the gene matches: 10. This CDR3 region has 16 residues. Germline CDR1 and CDR2: SGHVS and FQNEAQ. The CDR3 region is CASSLTAGGDLDTQYF. Written as DNA, the CDR3 is TGTGCCAGCAGCTTAACGGCAGGGGGCGATTTGGATACGCAGTATTTT.

The rearrangement links TRBV20-1 to TRBJ2-4; TRBD1 aligns across 9 bases. This CDR3 comprises 17 residues. Germline V gene lookup returns CDR1 DFQATT and CDR2 SNEGSKA (reference sequence). V shed 3 bases, J shed 0 bases, and the junction held 9 bases outside the gene matches. CDR3 coding DNA: TGCAGTGCTAGGGCTAGGACAGGGGTAGTAGCCAAAAACATTCAGTACTTC. Translated, it gives CSARARTGVVAKNIQYF.

This clonotype was counted only a few times. The rearrangement uses TRBV4-2 and TRBJ1-3; tentatively, D is TRBD1 (6 bases). Germline CDR1 reads LGHNA; CDR2 reads YNFKEQ. Trimming removed 1 base from V and 2 bases from J, with 12 bases in between. This CDR3 region has 16 residues. The CDR3 region is CASSQAPDRTGNTIYF. For the CDR3, the DNA is TGTGCCAGCAGCCAAGCCCCAGACAGGACTGGAAACACCATATATTTT.

This clonotype was counted many times. The genes are TRBV7-2 and TRBJ1-2, with a possible D match to TRBD1 (5 bases). The germline V gene encodes CDR1 SGHTA and CDR2 FQGNSA. This CDR3 is built from 13 residues. Trimming pared 2 bases from V and 4 bases from J, leaving 8 bases between. DNA for the CDR3: TGTGCCAGCAGCTTATCAGGGCTCTATGGCTACACCTTC. Translated: CASSLSGLYGYTF.

This chain connects TRBV5-1 to TRBJ2-5, with 9 bases lining up with TRBD2. With 1 base clipped from V and 2 bases from J, the junction kept 3 bases outside the gene matches. The CDR3 runs to 15 residues. Germline CDR1 is SGHRS and CDR2 is YFSETQ. The CDR3 protein is CASSLTSGSQETQYF. The CDR3 DNA is TGCGCCAGCAGCTTGACTAGCGGGTCACAAGAGACCCAGTACTTC.

This clonotype was counted only a few times. V and J are TRBV11-3 and TRBJ2-3; D uncertain. V was clipped by 5 bases and J by 4 bases, with 13 bases between them. Germline lookup yields CDR1 SGHNT and CDR2 YENEEA. The CDR3 length is 14 residues. The CDR3 nucleotides are TGTGCCAGCAGCCCTAATCCTCGGGCAGATACGCAGTATTTT. Amino acid sequence: CASSPNPRADTQYF.

The rearrangement joins TRBV5-6 to TRBJ2-4, with D tentatively TRBD1 (5 bases). V was pared by 0 bases and J by 10 bases, with 11 bases between. The length of the CDR3 is 13 residues. The germline V gene has CDR1 SGHDT and CDR2 YYEEEE. The CDR3 protein is CASSLARGRIQYF. The CDR3 region has the DNA TGTGCCAGCAGCTTGGCTAGGGGTAGGATTCAGTACTTC.

CDR3 sequence reads: CASSLLGREGPTDTQYF. The DNA for the CDR3 is TGTGCCAGCAGTTTATTAGGGCGGGAGGGCCCCACAGATACGCAGTATTTT. The chain links TRBV27 to TRBJ2-3; 9 nucleotides align to TRBD2. Germline-derived CDR1 and CDR2 are MNHEY and SMNVEV (reference sequence). V lost 1 base to trimming and J lost 2 bases; unmatched junction nucleotides: 7. The CDR3 is 17 amino acids.

The sample holds a few counts of this clonotype. V and J are TRBV19 and TRBJ2-3; a weak D match, TRBD1 (6 bases). Per germline, CDR1 LNHDA and CDR2 SQIVND (reference sequence). V shed 3 bases and J shed 0 bases, with 10 bases lying between them. This CDR3 contains 15 residues. The CDR3 sequence is CASSMGAASTDTQYF. In DNA, the CDR3 is TGTGCCAGTAGTATGGGGGCAGCTAGCACAGATACGCAGTATTTT. Full variable domain (rest looked up from reference TRBV19 and TRBJ2-3): DGGITQSPKYLFRKEGQNVTLSCEQNLNHDAMYWYRQDPGQGLRLIYYSQIVNDFQKGDIAEGYSVSREKKESFPLTVTSAQKNPTAFYLCASSMGAASTDTQYFGPGTRLTVL.

This chain connects TRBV6-4 to TRBJ2-1, with a weak D call TRBD1 (5 bases). The V gene's germline CDR1 is MRHNA and CDR2 SNTAGT. This CDR3 has 14 amino acids. The V gene lost 3 bases and the J gene lost 5 bases, with 11 bases spanning the gap. CDR3 nucleotide sequence: TGTGCCAGCAGTGAAGGGGTAGCCCACAATGAGCAGTTCTTC. Protein product: CASSEGVAHNEQFF.

This clonotype was seen a handful of times. The CDR3 sequence is CASRDYSSYNEQFF. CDR3 coding DNA: TGTGCCAGCAGAGACTATAGCTCCTACAATGAGCAGTTCTTC. This sequence joins TRBV7-9 and TRBJ2-1, with a weak D call TRBD2 (5 bases). The CDR3 has 14 residues. Trimming removed 6 bases at V and 0 bases at J, with 9 bases between. Germline V gene sequence: CDR1 SEHNR, CDR2 FQNEAQ (reference sequence).

This chain links TRBV27 with TRBJ2-7; D tentatively fits TRBD1 or TRBD2 (6 bases each). Trimming took off 3 bases at V and 1 base at J, with 10 bases between the two ends. The CDR3 sequence is 14 residues long. Germline assignment: CDR1 MNHEY and CDR2 SMNVEV (reference sequence). CDR3 amino acids: CASSFRGQSYEQYF. The CDR3, as DNA: TGTGCCAGCAGTTTCCGGGGGCAATCCTACGAGCAGTACTTC.

This clonotype has more than one count but fewer than ten. The V and J genes are TRBV12-3 or TRBV12-4 and TRBJ1-2; D uncertain. Trimming left V 1 base short and J 1 base short, with 13 bases between. The CDR3 extends over 16 amino acids. The CDR3 nucleotides read TGTGCCAGCAGTTTAGAGGCAGAGACACTTAACTATGGCTACACCTTC. This sequence encodes CASSLEAETLNYGYTF.

This clonotype was detected only a few times. V usage is TRBV6-1 and J usage is TRBJ2-1; D gene uncertain. The length of the CDR3 is 11 residues. V was clipped by 6 bases and J by 10 bases, with 10 bases between them. Germline-derived CDR1 and CDR2 are MNHNS and SASEGT. In DNA, the CDR3 is TGTGCCAGCAGCACCGGTTTAGAGCAGTTCTTC. Translating it yields CASSTGLEQFF.

The chain has TRBV6-1 and TRBJ2-5; TRBD2 agrees at 13 bases. Trimming cost V 4 bases and J 4 bases; bases outside gene matches: 6. The CDR3 spans 16 residues. In germline, CDR1 is MNHNS, CDR2 SASEGT. The CDR3 region has the DNA TGTGCCAGCAGTGGGCGACTAGCGGGGGGCCTAGAGACCCAGTACTTC. This encodes CASSGRLAGGLETQYF.

This clonotype showed up just once. The chain employs TRBV7-3 and TRBJ1-3; 7 bases agree with TRBD1. J was trimmed by 4 bases and V by 5 bases; bases with no gene match: 2. The CDR3 is made up of 13 amino acids. Germline CDR1 is SGHTA and CDR2 is FQGTGA. CDR3 in DNA: TGTGCCAGCAGCCCGGGACAGGGAAACACCATATATTTT. It is translated as CASSPGQGNTIYF.

The chain carries TRBV10-3 and TRBJ1-1; 10 nucleotides match TRBD1. The trim removed 11 bases at V and 1 base at J, leaving 10 bases unmatched. Germline lookup yields CDR1 ENHRY and CDR2 SYGVKD. This CDR3 has 15 amino acids. In DNA form, the CDR3 reads TGTGCCGTCCTAGACCGGGACAGGGGGAACACTGAAGCTTTCTTT. Translating gives CAVLDRDRGNTEAFF.

This clonotype was picked up a small number of times. V usage is TRBV7-8 and J usage is TRBJ1-1, with D possibly TRBD1 on 5 matching bases. V lost 1 base and J 6 bases, leaving 12 bases between the germline ends. The CDR3 is 14 amino acids. Germline values: CDR1 SGHVS, CDR2 FQNEAQ. CDR3: CASSLVGGAAEAFF. The CDR3 coding sequence is TGTGCCAGCAGCTTAGTGGGGGGAGCTGCTGAAGCTTTCTTT.

This clonotype was counted a few times. The gene calls are TRBV2 and TRBJ2-1; D remains unclear. V shed 3 bases and J shed 5 bases, with 29 bases lying between them. Germline-derived CDR1 and CDR2 are SNHLY and FYNNEI. The CDR3 loop spans 20 amino acids. CDR3 DNA: TGTGCCAGCAGTGACGTTTCCGGCGTCGAGAGGCCTGGGTTTAACAATGAGCAGTTCTTC. As protein: CASSDVSGVERPGFNNEQFF.

The genes are TRBV12-5 and TRBJ1-2; D is ambiguous. Per the germline V gene, CDR1 is LGHNT and CDR2 is FRNRAP. V lost 1 base and J 4 bases, leaving 13 bases between the germline ends. The CDR3 contains 15 residues. This CDR3 is CASGLGNGGFYGYTF. In DNA, the CDR3 is TGTGCTAGTGGTTTGGGCAATGGCGGCTTCTATGGCTACACCTTC. The full variable domain, rest sourced from reference TRBV12-5 and TRBJ1-2, is DARVTQTPRHKVTEMGQEVTMRCQPILGHNTVFWYRQTMMQGLELLAYFRNRAPLDDSGMPKDRFSAEMPDATLATLKIQPSEPRDSAVYFCASGLGNGGFYGYTFGSGTRLTVV.

This clonotype occurred a few times. The chain carries TRBV30 and TRBJ1-1, with unresolved D. This CDR3 region has 11 residues. V lost 5 bases, J lost 1 base, and 5 bases lay in between. The germline CDR1 and CDR2 sequences are GTSNPN and SVGIG (reference sequence). The chain's CDR3 is CAWYRNTEAFF. CDR3 DNA sequence: TGTGCCTGGTATCGGAACACTGAAGCTTTCTTT.

The rearrangement links TRBV19 to TRBJ2-1, with 7 positions matching TRBD2. Per the germline V gene, CDR1 is LNHDA and CDR2 is SQIVND (reference sequence). This CDR3 region has 16 residues. Unmatched junction bases numbered 14, after V lost 10 bases and J lost 2 bases. Here the CDR3 reads CATLKPGSGTYNEQFF. Here the CDR3 DNA reads TGTGCCACCCTCAAACCGGGGAGCGGGACCTACAATGAGCAGTTCTTC.

This clonotype occurred a few times. The J gene is TRBJ2-5, the V gene TRBV12-3 or TRBV12-4; 10 nucleotides line up with TRBD2. The V gene end was trimmed by 3 bases and the J gene end by 3 bases; junction bases not matched to a gene: 1. The CDR3 consists of 14 residues. CDR3 sequence: CASSFTSGKETQYF. CDR3 DNA: TGTGCCAGCAGTTTCACTAGCGGGAAAGAGACCCAGTACTTC.

In this sample, this clonotype turned up a few times. DNA for the CDR3: TGTGCCAGCAGACGGGGGCCCGGGACAGGGTTTGGCTACACCTTC. It translates to CASRRGPGTGFGYTF. The chain couples TRBV12-3 or TRBV12-4 to TRBJ1-2; 9 nucleotides align to TRBD1. The CDR3 is 15 amino acids. Losses at the gene ends were 6 bases for V and 7 bases for J; bases not matched to a gene: 12.

The chain is built from TRBV12-3 or TRBV12-4 and TRBJ2-1, with D perhaps TRBD2 (6 bases). The length of the CDR3 is 15 residues. Deletions cut 5 bases from V and 4 bases from J, with 15 bases between. The CDR3, as DNA: TGTGCCAGCAGTCGGACTAACCCCCGGTACAATGAGCAGTTCTTC. It codes for CASSRTNPRYNEQFF.

This clonotype was seen a few times. CDR3 protein: CASSPWTENEQYF. The CDR3 coding sequence is TGTGCCAGCAGCCCCTGGACAGAAAACGAGCAGTACTTC. The chain has TRBV5-4 and TRBJ2-7, with D possibly matching TRBD1 (6 bases). Trimming pared 4 bases from V and 5 bases from J, leaving 13 bases between. The CDR3 is 13 amino acids. Germline V CDR1 and CDR2: SGHNT, YYREEE (reference sequence).

This chain links TRBV12-3 or TRBV12-4 with TRBJ1-6; tentatively, D is TRBD1 (6 bases). V gave up 6 bases and J gave up 7 bases, with 13 bases separating them. This CDR3 has 14 residues. The CDR3: CASSRVQGNSPLHF. Written as DNA, the CDR3 is TGTGCCAGCAGCCGCGTGCAGGGGAATTCACCCCTCCACTTT.

In this sample, this clonotype turned up many times. J is TRBJ2-1 and V is TRBV7-3, with 8 nucleotides matching TRBD2. Germline V gene lookup returns CDR1 SGHTA and CDR2 FQGTGA. The CDR3 runs 14 residues. J gave up 5 bases and V 1 base, and 1 base lay outside the gene matches. CDR3 region: CASSLSGGNNEQFF. In nucleotides, the CDR3 is TGTGCCAGCAGCTTAAGCGGGGGGAACAATGAGCAGTTCTTC.